Listed below are T cell receptor beta chains from one sample, sequenced in a study of T cell changes during pregnancy in multiple sclerosis. Sequencing used immunoSEQ multiplex PCR; TCRdb keeps in-frame clones, though not all of them. The table records more than 65,000 clones, nearly 95% of them present only once. Material: peripheral blood, obtained in the second trimester of pregnancy. The source is a female donor with multiple sclerosis, enrolled in a pregnancy study. Both conserved end residues are part of each CDR3. Each record gives: D gene, J gene, clone size, V gene, CDR3 DNA, CDR3 protein. A D gene is named only where the DNA matches it firmly. Expanded clones get a size class; other rows say once, few or many, or leave the size out.

d_gene: NA
j_gene: TRBJ2-7
abundance: NA
v_gene: TRBV4-1
CDR3nt: TGCGCCAGCAGCCAGAGGCAGGGTAGAGCCTACGAGCAGTACTTC
CDR3aa: CASSQRQGRAYEQYF

d_gene: NA
j_gene: TRBJ2-2
abundance: NA
v_gene: TRBV5-6
CDR3nt: TGTGCCAGCTCCATAGGTGGAGCCCTCACCGGGGAGCTGTTTTTT
CDR3aa: CASSIGGALTGELFF

d_gene: NA
j_gene: TRBJ2-3
abundance: NA
v_gene: TRBV4-1
CDR3nt: TGCGCCAGCAGCCAACTCCCTGGGGGCCTAGGAGATACGCAGTATTTT
CDR3aa: CASSQLPGGLGDTQYF

d_gene: TRBD2
j_gene: TRBJ2-1
abundance: NA
v_gene: TRBV2
CDR3nt: TGTGCCAGCAGGAACGAGTTCTCGGGAGGAGGGGATGAGCAGTTCTTC
CDR3aa: CASRNEFSGGGDEQFF

d_gene: TRBD2
j_gene: TRBJ2-7
abundance: NA
v_gene: TRBV19
CDR3nt: TGTGCCAGTAGTACCCTCAGCGGGAGTCCCACCGAGCAGTACTTC
CDR3aa: CASSTLSGSPTEQYF

d_gene: TRBD2
j_gene: TRBJ2-2
abundance: NA
v_gene: TRBV4-2
CDR3nt: TGTGCCAGCAGCCAAGATGGGGCGGGAGAGGACACCGGGGAGCTGTTTTTT
CDR3aa: CASSQDGAGEDTGELFF

d_gene: TRBD1
j_gene: TRBJ2-1
abundance: NA
v_gene: TRBV7-9
CDR3nt: TGTGCCAGCAGCTACCGGGACAGGGGTAGCAATGAGCAGTTCTTC
CDR3aa: CASSYRDRGSNEQFF

d_gene: NA
j_gene: TRBJ2-7
abundance: NA
v_gene: TRBV27
CDR3nt: TGTGCCAGCAGTTTATCCGCGCCCTACGAGCAGTACTTC
CDR3aa: CASSLSAPYEQYF

d_gene: TRBD1
j_gene: TRBJ2-7
abundance: NA
v_gene: TRBV28
CDR3nt: TGTGCCAGCACGGCCCTCGAACCGGGACAGGGGGCCCACGAGCAGTACTTC
CDR3aa: CASTALEPGQGAHEQYF

d_gene: TRBD2
j_gene: TRBJ2-1
abundance: NA
v_gene: TRBV7-8
CDR3nt: TGTGCCAGCAGCTTATCCGGACTAGCGGGCAGCTCCTACAATGAGCAGTTCTTC
CDR3aa: CASSLSGLAGSSYNEQFF

d_gene: TRBD2
j_gene: TRBJ2-3
abundance: NA
v_gene: TRBV11-2
CDR3nt: TGTGCCAGCAGCTTAGAGTGGGCGGGAGGGGGCACAGATACGCAGTATTTT
CDR3aa: CASSLEWAGGGTDTQYF

d_gene: NA
j_gene: TRBJ2-2
abundance: NA
v_gene: TRBV29-1
CDR3nt: TGCAGCGTCTCCTCAGGGATTTTGGCCGGGGAGCTGTTTTTT
CDR3aa: CSVSSGILAGELFF

d_gene: TRBD2
j_gene: TRBJ2-2
abundance: NA
v_gene: TRBV10-1
CDR3nt: TGCGCCAGCAGTGACCTCAAGGGAGGGAGTAGGGGGGAGCTGTTTTTT
CDR3aa: CASSDLKGGSRGELFF

d_gene: TRBD1
j_gene: TRBJ2-1
abundance: NA
v_gene: TRBV30
CDR3nt: TGTGCCTGGAGTGACGGGACAGGGGACTCAAATGAGCAGTTCTTC
CDR3aa: CAWSDGTGDSNEQFF

d_gene: TRBD2
j_gene: TRBJ2-2
abundance: NA
v_gene: TRBV19
CDR3nt: TGTGCCAGTAGTATAGGCGGGGCGGGAGGGCTCCACGGGGAGCTGTTTTTT
CDR3aa: CASSIGGAGGLHGELFF

d_gene: TRBD1
j_gene: TRBJ2-4
abundance: NA
v_gene: TRBV10-3
CDR3nt: TGTGCCATCAGTGAGTCCCCTGGACAGGGGCGATCAAACATTCAGTACTTC
CDR3aa: CAISESPGQGRSNIQYF

d_gene: TRBD1
j_gene: TRBJ2-1
abundance: few
v_gene: TRBV4-2
CDR3nt: TGTGCCAGCAGCCTGGGGGGGACAGGGGCAGTTGGGCAGTTCTTC
CDR3aa: CASSLGGTGAVGQFF

d_gene: NA
j_gene: TRBJ1-1
abundance: few
v_gene: TRBV12-5
CDR3nt: TGTGCTAGTGGTCCCGAGCTGAACTTT
CDR3aa: CASGPELNF

d_gene: TRBD1
j_gene: TRBJ1-2
abundance: NA
v_gene: TRBV2
CDR3nt: TGTGCCAGCAGTGTCGGTCAGGGGGATGGCTACACCTTC
CDR3aa: CASSVGQGDGYTF

d_gene: TRBD1
j_gene: TRBJ1-3
abundance: NA
v_gene: TRBV4-1
CDR3nt: TGCGCCAGCAGCCAAGATACCCGGGACAGGGCTGGAAACACCATATATTTT
CDR3aa: CASSQDTRDRAGNTIYF

d_gene: TRBD1
j_gene: TRBJ2-5
abundance: NA
v_gene: TRBV11-2
CDR3nt: TGTGCCAGCAGCTTAGCCCCGACAGGGGGCTTGGAGACCCAGTACTTC
CDR3aa: CASSLAPTGGLETQYF

d_gene: NA
j_gene: TRBJ2-2
abundance: NA
v_gene: TRBV19
CDR3nt: TGTGCCAGTAGTATACAGGGTACCGGGGAGCTGTTTTTT
CDR3aa: CASSIQGTGELFF

d_gene: TRBD2
j_gene: TRBJ2-7
abundance: NA
v_gene: TRBV6-4
CDR3nt: TGTGCCACCCCTTTCCCCAGCGGGAGATCCCACGAGCAGTACTTC
CDR3aa: CATPFPSGRSHEQYF

d_gene: NA
j_gene: TRBJ2-3
abundance: NA
v_gene: TRBV7-9
CDR3nt: TGTGCCAGCAGCTTAGCGGCGGGGGCGAGCACAGATACGCAGTATTTT
CDR3aa: CASSLAAGASTDTQYF

d_gene: NA
j_gene: TRBJ1-2
abundance: NA
v_gene: TRBV10-3
CDR3nt: TGTGCCATCAACGGAGGAGGGCCCAACTATGGCTACACCTTC
CDR3aa: CAINGGGPNYGYTF

d_gene: NA
j_gene: TRBJ1-1
abundance: NA
v_gene: TRBV7-8
CDR3nt: TGTGCCAGCAGCTTGGCAGGGGTTACTGAAGCTTTCTTT
CDR3aa: CASSLAGVTEAFF

d_gene: TRBD1
j_gene: TRBJ2-7
abundance: NA
v_gene: TRBV2
CDR3nt: TGTGCCAGCACCCGGACAGGGGGAGCCTACGAGCAGTACTTC
CDR3aa: CASTRTGGAYEQYF

d_gene: TRBD2
j_gene: TRBJ2-1
abundance: once
v_gene: TRBV11-2
CDR3nt: TGTGCCAGCAGTAGGAGGGGGACTAGCGACTACAATGAGCAGTTCTTC
CDR3aa: CASSRRGTSDYNEQFF

d_gene: TRBD1
j_gene: TRBJ1-2
abundance: NA
v_gene: TRBV5-6
CDR3nt: TGTGCCAGCAGCTACGGACAGGACTTTGGCTACACCTTC
CDR3aa: CASSYGQDFGYTF

d_gene: NA
j_gene: TRBJ2-1
abundance: NA
v_gene: TRBV5-4
CDR3nt: TGTGCCAGCAGCTTGGCCGGCGGGGCGTCTCTTGAGCAGTTCTTC
CDR3aa: CASSLAGGASLEQFF

d_gene: NA
j_gene: TRBJ2-1
abundance: NA
v_gene: TRBV6-1
CDR3nt: TGTGCCAGCAGGCAACGACAGACCTACAATGAGCAGTTCTTC
CDR3aa: CASRQRQTYNEQFF

d_gene: TRBD2
j_gene: TRBJ2-3
abundance: NA
v_gene: TRBV7-9
CDR3nt: TGTGCCAGCAGCCTAAACCGACTAGCGGGCCGGCTTGGCCCAGATACGCAGTATTTT
CDR3aa: CASSLNRLAGRLGPDTQYF

d_gene: NA
j_gene: TRBJ2-2
abundance: NA
v_gene: TRBV27
CDR3nt: TGTGCCAGCAGTTGGCGGATTTCCACCGGGGAGCTGTTTTTT
CDR3aa: CASSWRISTGELFF

d_gene: TRBD2
j_gene: TRBJ2-1
abundance: NA
v_gene: TRBV5-1
CDR3nt: TGCGCCAGCAGCGTAGGGACTAGCGGGAGCAATGAGCAGTTCTTC
CDR3aa: CASSVGTSGSNEQFF

d_gene: TRBD2
j_gene: TRBJ2-3
abundance: NA
v_gene: TRBV2
CDR3nt: TGTGCCAGCAGAGTAGGACTAGCGGGAGCAGGTACGCAGTATTTT
CDR3aa: CASRVGLAGAGTQYF

d_gene: NA
j_gene: TRBJ1-1
abundance: NA
v_gene: TRBV9
CDR3nt: TGTGCCAGCAGCGCCTCTCCCCGGGACACTGAAGCTTTCTTT
CDR3aa: CASSASPRDTEAFF

d_gene: TRBD1
j_gene: TRBJ1-4
abundance: NA
v_gene: TRBV6-6
CDR3nt: TGTGCCAGCAGTTACACCCGACAGGGGCCGGAAGAAAAACTGTTTTTT
CDR3aa: CASSYTRQGPEEKLFF

d_gene: NA
j_gene: TRBJ2-2
abundance: once
v_gene: TRBV6-5
CDR3nt: TGTGCCGTCCGCGGACAGAACACCGGGGAGCTGTTTTTT
CDR3aa: CAVRGQNTGELFF

d_gene: TRBD1
j_gene: TRBJ1-5
abundance: once
v_gene: TRBV19
CDR3nt: TGTGCCAGTAGTACCGATGACAGGGGAGGTCAGCCCCAGCATTTT
CDR3aa: CASSTDDRGGQPQHF

d_gene: NA
j_gene: TRBJ1-1
abundance: NA
v_gene: TRBV29-1
CDR3nt: TGCAGCGTTGATCGGGCAGGGATGAACACTGAAGCTTTCTTT
CDR3aa: CSVDRAGMNTEAFF

d_gene: TRBD2
j_gene: TRBJ2-3
abundance: once
v_gene: TRBV27
CDR3nt: TGTGCCAGCAGTTCACTAACCGGACTAGCGGGGAGCACAGATACGCAGTATTTT
CDR3aa: CASSSLTGLAGSTDTQYF

d_gene: NA
j_gene: TRBJ2-1
abundance: NA
v_gene: TRBV19
CDR3nt: TGTGCCAGTCGGTCTGGCTCCTACAATGAGCAGTTCTTC
CDR3aa: CASRSGSYNEQFF